This paragraph reports one T cell receptor (beta chain). Its antigen remains undetermined. The sample holds no much larger clone one base away, and base qualities are not on file. The donors were healthy, HIV-negative adults who had no recently reported acute infections or vaccinations. Every donor was a Caucasian adult residing in Nashville, Tennessee, USA. Magnetic negative selection was used to enrich CD4+ T cells, after which naive cells were positively selected on CD45RA and the negative fraction became the memory subset. Blood was obtained by leukapheresis, after which PBMCs were separated by Ficoll-Histopaque density gradient centrifugation and cryopreserved in liquid nitrogen vapor phase. Analytical flow cytometry was used to check the purity and quantity of every magnetically sorted T cell population. Genomic DNA was isolated from each sorted fraction and quantified by UV absorbance on a Nanodrop 2000c.

V is shortened by 2 bases, J by 7 bases, and the region joining them spans 24 bases. The germline V gene (reference sequence) yields SEHNR for CDR1 and FQNEAQ for CDR2. The CDR3, cysteine through phenylalanine, is 17 amino acids long. CDR3 DNA only is kept here, 51 bases in frame from base 1. The source of the sample is a study of shared clonotypes between healthy human individuals (TCRdb year 2020). Describing the broader study: A few men and two women, aged 18 to 49 years, made up the cohort. The study deeply sequenced blood TCR repertoires of five healthy adults to estimate repertoire size and the extent of clonotype sharing between individuals. Between about 0.8 and 9 billion PBMCs per donor were obtained by leukapheresis. Different laboratories and diverse techniques were used to prepare libraries and sequence TCR repertoires, to increase sequencing depth and limit assay-specific biases. For each donor, three plates each were used for CD4 naive and CD4 memory, two plates were used for CD8 naive, and one plate was used for CD8 memory. The research as a whole found: Rarefaction of sorted-subset datasets indicated incomplete sequencing despite the large sequencing depth. Based on pairwise subsampling, the degree of clonotype sharing among donors was expected to be affected by sequencing depth. Compared with non-shared clonotypes, clonotypes shared by all four sorted-subset donors had higher generation probabilities. The genetic and exposure-history diversity represented was limited by the small number of donors. Sampling was restricted to blood, and TCR repertoires in tissue are likely to differ from TCR repertoires in blood. Across a handful of donors, approximately 4.9% of naive CD4, roughly 3.5% of naive CD8, under 2.5% of memory CD4, and 0.4% of memory CD8 clonotypes were shared. Larger estimated clonotype richness was generally found for naive subsets than for memory subsets.

Using the deep immunoSEQ assay, multiplex PCR amplified TCR CDR3 regions from genomic DNA. Extracted genomic DNA from each cell subset was spread evenly across all wells of several immunoSEQ 96-well plates, with each plate serving as a replicate. For sorted subsets, each replicate PCR was loaded with around 220 ng genomic DNA, equivalent to approximately 27,000 T cell genomes. Purified libraries were quantified with a Qubit 3.0 fluorometer, sized on a Bioanalyzer 2100, and re-quantified with the KAPA Library Quantification kit. Every immunoSEQ 96-well plate was sequenced on a dedicated single-read 150-cycle Illumina NextSeq 550 flow cell. Per the original workflow: Because only junctional sequences without quality scores were contained in the immunoSEQ output, filtering matching that applied to full-length reads could not be performed. Sequences were annotated with PyIR, a Python wrapper for IgBLAST v1.9, and V/J genes and CDR3 were assigned using IMGT germline references. Any read was removed if the V/J assignment was weak (E-value above 1e-6), the CDR3 was missing, or the read contained stop codons, out-of-frame junctions, or ambiguous translated residues. V3J clonotypes were defined as sequences sharing an identical inferred V gene, J gene, and CDR3 amino acid sequence. The percentage overlap between two repertoires was calculated by dividing the number of shared unique clonotypes by the size of the smaller repertoire. Three approaches were used to assess repertoire richness: RTK rarefaction, the Chao1 estimator, and Recon v2.1 estimates of unobserved clonotypes. Generation probabilities for all TCRbeta clonotypes obtained by the gDNA method from a few donors were computed using OLGA. TCRdb mirrors the immuneACCESS table, restricted to in-frame sequences. Some clones are absent from its copies; in checked studies, under half trace to an unresolved V gene, and the reason for the others is unknown. V, J and clone size are those of that table, while D and trimming were read from the DNA. The sample has about 1,500,000 clones on record, roughly 96% of them singletons. The leading ten clones occupy about 1% of the sample.

This clonotype was sampled from a man aged 25-45 years in good health. Material for sequencing was naive CD4+ T cells sorted from blood. The cell subset or site label corresponds to: CD45RA+ positively selected. The V and J genes are TRBV7-9 and TRBJ2-7; the D call is tentative, TRBD1 or TRBD2, as each matches 5 bases. The CDR3 here reads CASSLLSIGTTAREQYF. The nucleotide sequence reads as follows: TGTGCCAGCAGCTTACTTTCAATCGGGACCACAGCCCGGGAGCAGTACTTC.